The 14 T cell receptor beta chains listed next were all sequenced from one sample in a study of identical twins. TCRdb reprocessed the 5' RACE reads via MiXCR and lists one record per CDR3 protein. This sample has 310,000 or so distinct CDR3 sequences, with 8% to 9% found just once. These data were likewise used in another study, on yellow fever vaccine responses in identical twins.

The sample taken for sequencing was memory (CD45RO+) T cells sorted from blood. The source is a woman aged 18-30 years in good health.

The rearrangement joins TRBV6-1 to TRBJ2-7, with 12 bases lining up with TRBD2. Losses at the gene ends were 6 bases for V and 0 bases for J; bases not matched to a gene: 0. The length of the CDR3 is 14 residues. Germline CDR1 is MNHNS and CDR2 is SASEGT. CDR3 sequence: CASRLAGGSYEQYF. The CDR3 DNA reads TGTGCCAGCAGACTAGCGGGGGGCTCCTACGAGCAGTACTTC.

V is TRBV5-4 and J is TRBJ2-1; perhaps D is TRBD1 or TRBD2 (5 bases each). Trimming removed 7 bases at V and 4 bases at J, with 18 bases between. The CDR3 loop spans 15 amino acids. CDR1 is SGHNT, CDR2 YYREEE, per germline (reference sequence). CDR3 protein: CASFSDTGVYNEQFF. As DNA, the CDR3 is TGTGCCAGCTTTTCGGACACCGGGGTGTACAATGAGCAGTTCTTC.

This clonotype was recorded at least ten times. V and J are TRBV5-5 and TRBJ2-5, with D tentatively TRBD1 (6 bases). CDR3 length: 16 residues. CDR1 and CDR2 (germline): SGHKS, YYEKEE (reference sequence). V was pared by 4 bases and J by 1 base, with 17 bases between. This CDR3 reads CASSLSRGGPQETQYF. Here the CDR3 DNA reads TGTGCCAGCAGCCTCAGCCGAGGGGGTCCCCAAGAGACCCAGTACTTC.

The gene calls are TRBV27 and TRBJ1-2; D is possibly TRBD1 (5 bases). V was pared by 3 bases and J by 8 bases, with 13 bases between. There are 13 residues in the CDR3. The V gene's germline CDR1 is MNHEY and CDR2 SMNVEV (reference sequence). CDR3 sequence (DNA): TGTGCCAGCAGTTTGGGCGGGGGGACCGGCTACACCTTC. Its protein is CASSLGGGTGYTF.

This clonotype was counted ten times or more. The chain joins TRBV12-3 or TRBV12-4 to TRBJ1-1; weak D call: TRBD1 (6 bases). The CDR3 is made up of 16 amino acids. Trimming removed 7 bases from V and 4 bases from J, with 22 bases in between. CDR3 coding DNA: TGTGCCAGCACCCCCGGGACACTTGAGAGGGGCACTGAAGCTTTCTTT. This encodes CASTPGTLERGTEAFF.

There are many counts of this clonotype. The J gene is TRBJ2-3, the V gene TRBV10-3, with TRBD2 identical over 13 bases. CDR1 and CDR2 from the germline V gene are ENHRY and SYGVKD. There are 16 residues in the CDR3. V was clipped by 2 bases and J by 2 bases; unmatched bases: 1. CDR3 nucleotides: TGTGCCATCAGTGAGGGGACTAGCGGGGCCACAGATACGCAGTATTTT. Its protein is CAISEGTSGATDTQYF.

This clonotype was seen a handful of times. CDR3 sequence (DNA): TGCAGTGCTAGAGATGGAACGGGGGGGGACCAAGAGACCCAGTACTTC. Translating gives CSARDGTGGDQETQYF. The chain is built from TRBV20-1 and TRBJ2-5; 8 nucleotides match TRBD2. There are 16 residues in the CDR3. Germline trimming cut 0 bases from V and 0 bases from J; bases unmatched to any gene: 6. Germline V gene lookup returns CDR1 DFQATT and CDR2 SNEGSKA (reference sequence).

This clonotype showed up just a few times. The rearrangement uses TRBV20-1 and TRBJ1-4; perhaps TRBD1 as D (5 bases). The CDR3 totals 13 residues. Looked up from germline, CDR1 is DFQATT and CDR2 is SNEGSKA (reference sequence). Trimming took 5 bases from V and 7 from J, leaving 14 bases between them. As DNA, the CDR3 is TGCAGTGCTTTTTGGCAGGGAGGTGAAAAACTGTTTTTT. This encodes CSAFWQGGEKLFF.

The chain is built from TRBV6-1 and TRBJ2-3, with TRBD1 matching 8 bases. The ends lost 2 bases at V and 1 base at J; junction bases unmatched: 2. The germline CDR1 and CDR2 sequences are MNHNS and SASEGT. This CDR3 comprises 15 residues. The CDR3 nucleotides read TGTGCCAGCAGTGAACAACAGGGGGGCACAGATACGCAGTATTTT. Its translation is CASSEQQGGTDTQYF.

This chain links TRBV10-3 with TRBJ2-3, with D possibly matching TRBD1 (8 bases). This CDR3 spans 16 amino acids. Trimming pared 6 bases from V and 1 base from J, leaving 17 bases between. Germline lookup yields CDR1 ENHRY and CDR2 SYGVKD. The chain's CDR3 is CAISETGGDGTDTQYF. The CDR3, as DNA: TGTGCCATCAGCGAAACAGGGGGGGATGGCACAGATACGCAGTATTTT.

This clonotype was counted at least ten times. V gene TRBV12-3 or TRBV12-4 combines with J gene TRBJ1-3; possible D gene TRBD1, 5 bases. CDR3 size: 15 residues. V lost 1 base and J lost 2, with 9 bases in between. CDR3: CASSLVQGTGNTIYF. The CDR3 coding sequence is TGTGCCAGCAGTTTAGTTCAGGGCACTGGAAACACCATATATTTT.

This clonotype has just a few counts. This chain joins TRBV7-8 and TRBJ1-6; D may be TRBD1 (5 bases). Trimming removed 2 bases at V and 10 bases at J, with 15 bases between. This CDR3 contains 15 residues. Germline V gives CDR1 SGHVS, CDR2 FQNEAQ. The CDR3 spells CASSLFWGDGSPLHF. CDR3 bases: TGTGCCAGCAGCTTATTCTGGGGGGACGGCTCACCCCTCCACTTT.

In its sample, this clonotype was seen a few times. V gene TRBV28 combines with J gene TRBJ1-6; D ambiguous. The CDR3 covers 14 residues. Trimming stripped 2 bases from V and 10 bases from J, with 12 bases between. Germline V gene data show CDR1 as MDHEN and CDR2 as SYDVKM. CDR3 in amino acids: CASSLSNEGSPLHF. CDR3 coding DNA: TGTGCCAGCAGTTTAAGTAACGAGGGATCACCCCTCCACTTT.

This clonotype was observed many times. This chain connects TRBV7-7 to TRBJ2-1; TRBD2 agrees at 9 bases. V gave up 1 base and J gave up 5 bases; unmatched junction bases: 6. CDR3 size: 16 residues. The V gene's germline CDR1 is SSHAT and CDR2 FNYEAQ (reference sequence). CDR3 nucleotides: TGTGCCAGCAGCTTAGGTCGTGCTAGCGGGAACAATGAGCAGTTCTTC. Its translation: CASSLGRASGNNEQFF.